The 30 T cell receptor beta chains below come from one sample, sequenced in a study of blood T cells in healthy people across ages (dated by TCRdb to the mid-2010s). The library was made by 5' RACE. Sequencing used an Illumina HiSeq 2500. The second PCR ran for about 6 to 12 cycles and used a J-beta primer mix along with a sample-barcoded 5' primer. TCRdb's own reprocessing of the public reads used fastp at Q25 and MiXCR and kept productive beta chains. Each record represents a unique CDR3 protein, reported with the most common genes and DNA among its rows. Present in this sample are around 320,000 distinct CDR3 sequences, 25% to 30% of which were seen just once. The ten most abundant clones make up approximately 28% of the sample. The source material was blood. Receptors originate from a woman aged 70-85 years in good health.

V and J are TRBV29-1 and TRBJ2-3; maybe TRBD2 (5 bases). CDR1 and CDR2 (germline): SQVTM, ANQGSEA. Between the trimmed V and J ends, which lost 4 bases and 0 bases, there was a span of 14 bases. This CDR3 is 15 amino acids long. CDR3 amino acids: CSVVLAGYSTDTQYF. The CDR3 DNA reads as TGCAGCGTTGTGCTAGCTGGCTATAGCACAGATACGCAGTATTTT.

CDR3 residues: CSVDPGDTEAFF. In nucleotides, the CDR3 is TGCAGCGTTGATCCTGGCGACACTGAAGCTTTCTTT. The V call is TRBV29-1, the J call TRBJ1-1; D gene uncertain. This CDR3 region has 12 residues. Trimming shortened V by 3 bases and J by 3 bases, and 8 bases separated the two germline ends. Germline loops: CDR1 SQVTM, CDR2 ANQGSEA.

The chain recombines TRBV7-6 with TRBJ2-1; D ambiguous. Germline-derived CDR1 and CDR2 are SGHVS and FNYEAQ. CDR3 length: 13 amino acids. Deletions cut 1 base from V and 6 bases from J, with 7 bases between. The CDR3 is CASSLGRRNEQFF. The CDR3 DNA reads as TGTGCCAGCAGCTTAGGTCGTCGCAATGAGCAGTTCTTC.

This chain connects TRBV12-5 to TRBJ1-1; the match to TRBD1 covers 9 bases. Germline V gene lookup returns CDR1 LGHNT and CDR2 FRNRAP. Trimming at V came to 1 base and at J to 6 bases, leaving 12 bases not matched to a gene. This CDR3 is built from 17 residues. Here the CDR3 DNA reads TGTGCTAGTGGTTTGGACCGGACAGGGGCCGGTAAGGCTGAAGCTTTCTTT. Encoded protein: CASGLDRTGAGKAEAFF.

This clonotype has at least ten counts. DNA for the CDR3: TGTGCCAGCAGACAATCCGGGAGCCACAATGAGCAGTTCTTC. Protein: CASRQSGSHNEQFF. The chain has TRBV7-2 and TRBJ2-1; TRBD2 might be the D (6 bases). Per germline, CDR1 SGHTA and CDR2 FQGNSA. The CDR3 is 14 residues long. Trimming left V 6 bases short and J 5 bases short, with 14 bases between.

Many counts were recorded for this clonotype. V usage is TRBV7-9 and J usage is TRBJ1-4, with 8 bases aligning to TRBD1. The J segment lost 7 bases and the V segment lost 5 bases, leaving 3 bases of the junction unmatched. The CDR3 is 13 amino acids. CDR1 and CDR2 (germline): SEHNR, FQNEAQ (reference sequence). CDR3 in amino acids: CASSPGQGEKLFF. CDR3 DNA: TGTGCCAGCAGCCCTGGACAGGGTGAAAAACTGTTTTTT.

This clonotype was detected ten times or more. The chain recombines TRBV6-1 with TRBJ2-5; 8 bases align to TRBD1. Losses at the gene ends were 7 bases for V and 7 bases for J; bases not matched to a gene: 14. The CDR3 has 15 residues. Germline CDR1 MNHNS, CDR2 SASEGT. CDR3 sequence (DNA): TGTGCCAGCAACCCTGGGGCAGGGGGCCAGTTGACCCAGTACTTC. Its protein is CASNPGAGGQLTQYF.

This chain joins TRBV6-1 and TRBJ1-2; 7 bases map to TRBD1. The junction had 16 bases not matched to a gene; V was cut back by 5 bases and J by 1 base. The CDR3 consists of 18 residues. Germline V gene data show CDR1 as MNHNS and CDR2 as SASEGT. The CDR3 DNA reads TGTGCCAGCAGTCCCTCCCGTGTCCCAGGGGGGGATAACTATGGCTACACCTTC. Amino acid sequence: CASSPSRVPGGDNYGYTF.

In the case of this clonotype: A junction boundary mismatches the germline segment, possibly from a read error. The CDR3 region has the DNA TGTGCCAGCAGTACCCTGACTAGGCTAGCGGGAGGGAAGACCCGGTACTTC. It codes for CASSTLTRLAGGKTRYF. V is TRBV27 and J is TRBJ2-5, with TRBD2 matching over 12 bases. The CDR3 is 17 residues long. Germline loops: CDR1 MNHEY, CDR2 SMNVEV (reference sequence).

This sequence joins TRBV6-1 and TRBJ2-3, with TRBD2 as a possible D gene (6 bases). CDR1 is MNHNS, CDR2 SASEGT, per germline. Trimming left V 6 bases short and J 1 base short, with 11 bases between. This CDR3 region has 14 residues. The CDR3 here is CASRAWGGTDTQYF. In DNA form, the CDR3 reads TGTGCCAGCAGAGCCTGGGGGGGCACAGATACGCAGTATTTT.

The chain joins TRBV3-1 to TRBJ1-1; D is ambiguous. The length of the CDR3 is 13 residues. Germline V gene lookup returns CDR1 LGHDT and CDR2 YNNKEL (reference sequence). V lost 5 bases and J lost 2, with 9 bases in between. The CDR3 reads CASSESLNTEAFF. CDR3 bases: TGTGCCAGCAGCGAAAGCCTAAACACTGAAGCTTTCTTT.

This clonotype occurred a few times. V is TRBV29-1 and J is TRBJ1-5; 8 nucleotides match TRBD1. Germline V gene data show CDR1 as SQVTM and CDR2 as ANQGSEA. The CDR3 extends over 13 amino acids. This CDR3 reads CSYGQGSNQPQHF. In DNA form, the CDR3 reads TGCAGTTACGGACAGGGAAGCAATCAGCCCCAGCATTTT.

The sample holds a few counts of this clonotype. The V and J genes are TRBV7-2 and TRBJ1-4, with a tentative D call TRBD1 (6 bases). Trimming removed 5 bases from V and 2 bases from J, with 12 bases in between. CDR3 size: 15 residues. Germline CDR1 reads SGHTA; CDR2 reads FQGNSA. CDR3 sequence (DNA): TGTGCCAGCAGCGCCCAAGGGGGGACTAATGAAAAACTGTTTTTT. It translates to CASSAQGGTNEKLFF.

This clonotype has more than one count but fewer than ten. CDR3 amino acids: CSARPGLGSYQETQYF. The DNA for the CDR3 is TGCAGTGCCAGACCGGGACTAGGCTCGTACCAAGAGACCCAGTACTTC. The rearrangement uses TRBV20-1 and TRBJ2-5; TRBD2 agrees at 8 bases. This CDR3 spans 16 amino acids. Germline values: CDR1 DFQATT, CDR2 SNEGSKA (reference sequence). V lost 6 bases, J lost 0 bases, and 12 bases stayed unmatched.

The V call is TRBV20-1, the J call TRBJ2-1, with 9 nucleotides matching TRBD2. The CDR3 has 18 residues. The V gene end was trimmed by 3 bases and the J gene end by 4 bases; junction bases not matched to a gene: 16. Germline V lookup: CDR1 DFQATT, CDR2 SNEGSKA (reference sequence). For the CDR3, the DNA is TGCAGTGCTAGGATCCGACTAGCGGATTACCAACTTTACAATGAGCAGTTCTTC. Encoded protein: CSARIRLADYQLYNEQFF.

The V call is TRBV28, the J call TRBJ1-2, with D unclear. The CDR3 runs to 11 residues. Between the trimmed V and J ends, which lost 8 bases and 8 bases, there was a span of 12 bases. Germline lookup yields CDR1 MDHEN and CDR2 SYDVKM. Written as DNA, the CDR3 is TGTGCCAGCGCGTTTGGGAGGGGCTACACCTTC. Encoded protein: CASAFGRGYTF.

The CDR3 protein is CASKNHNEQFF. DNA of the CDR3: TGTGCCAGCAAAAACCACAATGAGCAGTTCTTC. The chain is built from TRBV6-5 and TRBJ2-1, with D unresolved. The CDR3 sequence is 11 residues long. Germline assignment: CDR1 MNHEY and CDR2 SVGAGI. V was cut by 7 bases and J by 5 bases, with 6 bases left in between.

The chain recombines TRBV7-8 with TRBJ2-5, with 8 bases aligning to TRBD1. The end of the DNA aligns better with TRBJ2-7, so the J call may be wrong. This CDR3 is 18 amino acids long. Looked up from germline, CDR1 is SGHVS and CDR2 is FQNEAQ. CDR3 sequence reads: CASSSLTGAFSESYEQYF. The CDR3 nucleotides are TGTGCCAGCAGCTCCCTGACAGGGGCCTTTAGTGAAAGCTACGAGCAGTACTTC.

V usage is TRBV27 and J usage is TRBJ1-1, with D maybe TRBD1 (6 bases). The V gene lost 3 bases and the J gene lost 2 bases, with 10 bases spanning the gap. CDR1 and CDR2 (germline): MNHEY, SMNVEV (reference sequence). The CDR3 consists of 14 residues. The CDR3 reads CASSFYGGNTEAFF. Here the CDR3 DNA reads TGTGCCAGCAGTTTTTATGGGGGCAACACTGAAGCTTTCTTT.

V and J are TRBV11-2 and TRBJ2-1; the match to TRBD1 covers 9 bases. Germline V CDR1 and CDR2: SGHAT, FQNNGV. The CDR3 is 15 residues long. J gave up 7 bases and V 7 bases, and 11 bases lay outside the gene matches. The CDR3 DNA sequence: TGTGCCAGCACTTCCCCGGGACAGGGTGTGAATGAGCAGTTCTTC. This gives the protein CASTSPGQGVNEQFF.

V usage is TRBV9 and J usage is TRBJ1-3, with D unclear. Trimming took off 0 bases at V and 8 bases at J, with 9 bases between the two ends. Germline CDR1 and CDR2: SGDLS and YYNGEE. This CDR3 has 13 residues. This chain's CDR3 is CASSVGVEDTIYF. CDR3 bases: TGTGCCAGCAGCGTAGGTGTGGAGGACACCATATATTTT.

This clonotype came up a few times. The chain employs TRBV2 and TRBJ1-1; the D is unclear. Trimming removed 7 bases at V and 5 bases at J, with 14 bases between. The germline CDR1 and CDR2 sequences are SNHLY and FYNNEI. The CDR3 has 13 amino acids. CDR3 sequence reads: CASNQEGTTEAFF. CDR3 DNA sequence: TGTGCCAGCAATCAGGAGGGTACGACTGAAGCTTTCTTT. Drawing the rest from reference TRBV2 and TRBJ1-1, the complete variable domain is EPEVTQTPSHQVTQMGQEVILRCVPISNHLYFYWYRQILGQKVEFLVSFYNNEISEKSEIFDDQFSVERPDGSNFTLKIRSTKLEDSAMYFCASNQEGTTEAFFGQGTRLTVV.

In this sample, this clonotype turned up a few times. The V call is TRBV20-1, the J call TRBJ2-1; 7 bases align to TRBD2. The CDR3 has 17 amino acids. Germline trimming cut 6 bases from V and 0 bases from J; bases unmatched to any gene: 14. Germline V lookup: CDR1 DFQATT, CDR2 SNEGSKA (reference sequence). CDR3 region: CSAGPGAGGSSYNEQFF. CDR3 in DNA: TGCAGTGCCGGACCCGGGGCGGGCGGGAGCTCCTACAATGAGCAGTTCTTC.

As regards this clonotype: No conserved phenylalanine or tryptophan is present at the end of the CDR3, so a read error is the likely explanation. V is TRBV28 and J is TRBJ2-2; 10 bases agree with TRBD2. The CDR3 has 15 amino acids. Germline V gene sequence: CDR1 MDHEN, CDR2 SYDVKM. CDR3 region: CAGSFPAGGRGELFS. The CDR3 DNA follows: TGTGCCGGCAGTTTCCCAGCGGGAGGGCGCGGGGAGCTGTTTTCT.

The chain couples TRBV7-9 to TRBJ1-4, with no clear D. The V gene's germline CDR1 is SEHNR and CDR2 FQNEAQ (reference sequence). This CDR3 is 17 amino acids long. The germline V and J ends were trimmed by 10 bases and 2 bases, with 23 bases remaining between them. CDR3: CAKPATLRDRTNEKLFF. The CDR3 DNA reads TGTGCCAAGCCCGCGACGCTGAGGGATCGGACTAATGAAAAACTGTTTTTT. The entire variable domain, with the rest obtained from reference TRBV7-9 and TRBJ1-4, is as follows: DTGVSQNPRHKITKRGQNVTFRCDPISEHNRLYWYRQTLGQGPEFLTYFQNEAQLEKSRLLSDRFSAERPKGSFSTLEIQRTEQGDSAMYLCAKPATLRDRTNEKLFFGSGTQLSVL.

In this sample, this clonotype turned up once. The chain employs TRBV5-5 and TRBJ1-1; 7 nucleotides agree with TRBD1. After removal of 0 bases from V and 0 bases from J, the junction contained 5 bases not matched to a gene. The CDR3 spans 16 residues. CDR1 and CDR2 (germline): SGHKS, YYEKEE (reference sequence). The CDR3 nucleotides are TGTGCCAGCAGCTTGGTAGCTGGGACAGTGAACACTGAAGCTTTCTTT. This sequence encodes CASSLVAGTVNTEAFF.

The chain joins TRBV5-1 to TRBJ1-1, with 7 bases fitting TRBD1. Trimming removed 6 bases from V and 1 base from J; junction bases left unmatched: 6. The CDR3 contains 14 residues. CDR1 SGHRS and CDR2 YFSETQ come from the germline V gene. The CDR3 loop reads CASTATGQNTEAFF. CDR3 nucleotide sequence: TGCGCCAGCACGGCGACAGGGCAGAACACTGAAGCTTTCTTT.

This clonotype appeared many times. V is TRBV5-1 and J is TRBJ2-5, with TRBD2 identical over 9 bases. J lost 2 bases, V lost 0 bases, and 5 bases had no gene match. CDR1 and CDR2 from the germline V gene are SGHRS and YFSETQ. The CDR3 extends over 16 amino acids. CDR3 nucleotides: TGCGCCAGCAGCTTGGGGGGACTAGCAACTCAAGAGACCCAGTACTTC. This translates into CASSLGGLATQETQYF.

This clonotype was counted between two and nine times. This chain links TRBV29-1 with TRBJ2-4; perhaps TRBD2 as D (5 bases). The V end was cut by 5 bases, the J end by 0 bases, with 14 bases between. This CDR3 has 15 amino acids. Germline V gene lookup returns CDR1 SQVTM and CDR2 ANQGSEA. This chain's CDR3 is CSVNERVLAKNIQYF. CDR3 bases: TGCAGCGTTAATGAGAGGGTGCTAGCCAAAAACATTCAGTACTTC.

In its sample, this clonotype was seen a few times. The genes are TRBV7-9 and TRBJ2-5, with D unclear. Germline V gene lookup returns CDR1 SEHNR and CDR2 FQNEAQ (reference sequence). The CDR3 totals 15 residues. V lost 2 bases and J lost 5, with 15 bases in between. CDR3 in amino acids: CASSLNAVQKETQYF. Here the CDR3 DNA reads TGTGCCAGCAGCTTAAATGCAGTTCAAAAGGAGACCCAGTACTTC.